Below are 8 T cell receptor beta chains sequenced from a single sample in a study of blood T cell repertoires in COVID-19. Sequencing used immunoSEQ multiplex PCR; TCRdb keeps in-frame clones, though not all of them. Here the sample spans roughly 180,000 clones, approximately 86% being singletons. Specimen: peripheral blood. These receptors originate from a man in his sixties with acute or convalescent COVID-19.

V gene TRBV29-1 combines with J gene TRBJ1-4, with TRBD1 as a possible D gene (5 bases). Germline V CDR1 and CDR2: SQVTM, ANQGSEA. This CDR3 has 12 amino acids. V gave up 4 bases and J gave up 4 bases, with 7 bases separating them. CDR3 nucleotides: TGCAGCGTTGGGCAGGGTAATGAAAAACTGTTTTTT. As protein: CSVGQGNEKLFF.

The chain uses TRBV29-1 and TRBJ2-3, with 11 positions matching TRBD1. CDR1 SQVTM and CDR2 ANQGSEA come from the germline V gene. The ends lost 6 bases at V and 2 bases at J; junction bases unmatched: 7. The length of the CDR3 is 15 residues. The CDR3 nucleotides read TGCAGCGTGCTCGGGACAGGGGGACCCACAGATACGCAGTATTTT. It translates to CSVLGTGGPTDTQYF.

The rearrangement uses TRBV11-2 and TRBJ1-2, with a possible D match to TRBD1 (5 bases). The CDR3 has 12 amino acids. Germline CDR1 and CDR2: SGHAT and FQNNGV. Deletions cut 4 bases from V and 6 bases from J, with 9 bases between. This CDR3 is CASSSTVDGYTF. The DNA of the CDR3 is TGTGCCAGCAGCTCGACAGTGGATGGCTACACCTTC.

This chain links TRBV3-1 (or the pseudogene TRBV3-2) with TRBJ1-3, with D uncertain. Trimming took off 2 bases at V and 9 bases at J, with 8 bases between the two ends. CDR3 size: 12 residues. The germline V gene has CDR1 LGHDT and CDR2 YNNKEL (reference sequence). In nucleotides, the CDR3 is TGTGCCAGCAGCCAAAGTCGGGGCACCATATATTTT. As protein: CASSQSRGTIYF.

The V call is TRBV4-1, the J call TRBJ2-3; 8 nucleotides line up with TRBD2. CDR3 length equals 18 residues. CDR1 MGHRA and CDR2 YSYEKL come from the germline V gene. With 4 bases clipped from V and 6 bases from J, the junction kept 18 bases outside the gene matches. This chain's CDR3 is CASSLQREPRFGPDTQYF. The CDR3 coding sequence is TGCGCCAGCAGCCTCCAGCGGGAGCCTCGATTCGGACCCGATACGCAGTATTTT.

This chain links TRBV18 with TRBJ2-7; D uncertain. Trimming pared 6 bases from V and 1 base from J, leaving 13 bases between. This CDR3 region has 14 residues. Germline V CDR1 and CDR2: KGHSH, LQKENI. As DNA, the CDR3 is TGTGCCAGCTCCAGGAACCCAGGATCCTACGAGCAGTACTTC. This gives the protein CASSRNPGSYEQYF. Together with reference TRBV18 and TRBJ2-7, the CDR3 gives the full variable domain: NAGVMQNPRHLVRRRGQEARLRCSPMKGHSHVYWYRQLPEEGLKFMVYLQKENIIDESGMPKERFSAEFPKEGPSILRIQQVVRGDSAAYFCASSRNPGSYEQYFGPGTRLTVT.

The V and J genes are TRBV18 and TRBJ1-3; D call uncertain. This CDR3 has 15 residues. The V end lost 3 bases, the J end lost 1 base, and 10 bases lay between the germline ends. Germline CDR1 KGHSH, CDR2 LQKENI. The CDR3 DNA follows: TGTGCCAGCTCACCGACAACCCCATCTGGAAACACCATATATTTT. It yields the protein CASSPTTPSGNTIYF.

This clone was seen only once. The genes are TRBV2 and TRBJ2-1; weak D call: TRBD2 (5 bases). Germline V gene data show CDR1 as SNHLY and CDR2 as FYNNEI. Trimming stripped 6 bases from V and 7 bases from J, with 10 bases between. There are 12 residues in the CDR3. DNA of the CDR3: TGTGCCAGCAGGATGGACTCAAATGAGCAGTTCTTC. It translates to CASRMDSNEQFF.